The source of this T cell receptor beta chain is a study of OX40 agonist ivuxolimab in advanced cancers. Overall study results and limits: What antigens the expanded peripheral T cells recognized was never established. Dosing at 0.1 to 3.0 mg/kg was accompanied by clonal expansion of CD4+ and CD8+ blood T cells by week 6.

It was autoimmune disease history or systemic immunosuppression that excluded patients. Clones were read by immunoSEQ multiplex PCR, and TCRdb kept only the in-frame ones, dropping some. The profile covers roughly 80,000 clones, with roughly 93% appearing a single time and about 0.34% taken by the ten largest. About this clone itself: The antigen remains unidentified.

V lost 3 bases, J lost 0 bases, and 7 bases lay in between. Germline V gene data show CDR1 as SGHRS and CDR2 as YFSETQ. CDR3 length: 15 residues. This specimen consisted of CD4+ or CD8+ T cells sorted from blood, obtained in a trial of the OX40 agonist ivuxolimab. The receptor comes from an adult with an advanced solid tumor such as melanoma, head and neck, liver or kidney cancer. The genes are TRBV5-1 and TRBJ2-6, with a weak D call TRBD1 (5 bases). CDR3 loop: CASSSGNSGANVLTF. CDR3 sequence (DNA): TGCGCCAGCAGCTCAGGGAACTCTGGGGCCAACGTCCTGACTTTC.